This TCR beta chain stems from a study of PD-1 and CTLA-4 blockade in melanoma. Trimming stripped 4 bases from V and 1 base from J, with 17 bases between. The germline gives CDR1 LGHDT, CDR2 YNNKEL (reference sequence). The CDR3 is 16 amino acids. The repertoire was sequenced with immunoSEQ multiplex PCR; TCRdb's copy has only in-frame clones and lacks some. The data contain fewer than 35,000 clones, about 87% of them seen just once; the ten biggest clones take up 5% to 8%. This specimen was CD8+ T cells from peripheral blood, taken from a patient given anti-PD-1 treatment. This sequence was found in a human donor with melanoma. The rearrangement uses TRBV3-1 (or the pseudogene TRBV3-2) and TRBJ2-7, with D possibly being TRBD1 (6 bases). The CDR3 loop is CASSPAVGTSSYEQYF. The CDR3 DNA sequence: TGTGCCAGCAGCCCCGCTGTCGGGACAAGTTCCTACGAGCAGTACTTC.